This entry describes one T cell receptor (beta chain). What this receptor recognizes is not known. No clone much larger than this one lies a single base away; base qualities are absent. This sample was included in a study of Graves' ophthalmopathy and Graves' hyperthyroidism (dated by TCRdb to about 2018). Regarding the study in general: Peripheral blood was collected at initial diagnosis, before any treatment. To tell Graves' ophthalmopathy apart from Graves' hyperthyroidism, and to predict which patients would progress to ophthalmopathy, the study relied on TCR beta repertoire signatures. In total, under 150 blood samples were TCR-sequenced: fewer than 50 ophthalmopathy, over 70 hyperthyroidism and about 17 hyperthyroidism-to-ophthalmopathy patients. To explore V-J signatures that separate ophthalmopathy from hyperthyroidism, a discovery set of about 100 patients was enrolled, consisting of approximately 44 with ophthalmopathy and approximately 57 with stable hyperthyroidism. The independent validation cohort included under 20 hyperthyroidism patients plus 17 patients who later progressed from hyperthyroidism to ophthalmopathy. T-cell repertoires of thyroid tissue and blood were compared in about 6 hyperthyroidism patients. Following sample collection, hyperthyroidism patients were given methimazole at a starting dose of 30 mg daily, and ophthalmopathy patients were given high-dose intravenous methylprednisolone.

From the germline V gene (reference sequence), CDR1 is DFQATT and CDR2 is SNEGSKA. Spanning cysteine to phenylalanine, the CDR3 consists of 14 amino acids. The sequence is cut down to CDR3 DNA, 42 bases in frame from base 1. The V end gives up 1 base and the J end 2 bases, leaving 5 bases in the junction not matched to a gene. The study at large found these results: Ophthalmopathy was separated from stable hyperthyroidism by the 13-signature model with roughly 87% sensitivity and about 81% specificity in cross-validation and with 80%/75% in the test set. No statistical method was used to predetermine the sample size, and group allocation was not hidden from the investigators. Among expanded thyroid clonotypes with frequency above 0.001, most also showed up in blood, which suggests that blood repertoires may reflect the thyroid immune response. In validation, the model predicted ophthalmopathy progression with more than 55% sensitivity and approximately 75% specificity; more than ten predicted patients were CT-confirmed with GO in a median of around 6 months.

TCR beta CDR3 regions were amplified from RNA transcripts for repertoire sequencing. The first round of RT-PCR was done with HTBI primers and the Qiagen OneStep RT-PCR kit, and was followed by a second round of multiplex PCR, then size selection and purification. Libraries were sequenced paired-end with 100 bp reads on an Illumina HiSeq2000. In the original analysis: SOAPnuke was used to process the reads, throwing out any read that had adapters, had uncalled bases, had a mean Phred below 15, or lacked an exact constant-primer or identifier match. COPE v1.2.5 was used to merge high-quality paired reads. Clonotypes were defined as unique nucleotide sequences and were aligned to IMGT TRB V, D and J references using MiTCR v1.1. The analysis was limited to V-J combinations with a frequency above 0.0001, which together covered 99% to 99.2% of repertoires. For each V-J combination, a TCR clonal expansion and chaos score was defined as the ratio of F50 clonal expansion to chaos observed in the TCRdist matrix. Welch's t-statistics and random forest were used to reduce the features to about twelve V-J combinations, which were then used as input to a naive Bayes classifier. Thyroid-blood repertoire similarity was quantified with the Morisita-Horn index. TCRdb reran the public reads through fastp at Q25 and MiXCR, keeping productive beta chains. Under each unique CDR3 protein, matching rows form one entry showing the most common genes and DNA. The V and J calls and clone size come from TCRdb's table, not from the authors' own analysis. Recorded for this sample are 260,000 or so distinct CDR3 sequences; around 42% of them occurred a single time. Together, the top ten hold roughly 45% of the sample.

Ophthalmopathy patients were characterized by moderately to severely active disease, a Clinical Activity Score of at least 3, a NOSPECS grade of at least 4, and a disease duration under 3 months. Patients were excluded if they had other autoimmune diseases, uncontrolled infections, pregnancy or lactation. Diagnosis was based on clinical symptoms, serum thyroxine, TRAb, thyroid ultrasound and orbital computed tomography. Ficoll-Paque density gradient centrifugation was used to isolate PBMCs from around 9.1 ml of fresh peripheral blood. Trizol reagent was used to extract the total RNA, and its quality was then checked on an Agilent 2100 Bioanalyzer.

This sequence was found in an adult man with Graves' ophthalmopathy. The sample consisted of peripheral blood. The sequence is built from TRBV20-1 and TRBJ2-7, with TRBD2 identical over 7 junction bases. CDR3 reads: CSARVGGEPYEQYF. The bases are TGCAGTGCTAGAGTGGGGGGGGAGCCCTACGAGCAGTACTTC.